Each of the 19 T cell receptor beta chains below was sequenced from the same sample in a study of identical twins (dated by TCRdb to 2016 to 2017). Receptor libraries were prepared by 5' RACE. The sequencer was an Illumina HiSeq 2000. TCRdb passed the public sequencing reads through fastp at Q25 and MiXCR, retaining productive beta sequences. Rows with a matching CDR3 protein are joined into one entry that keeps the most common DNA and genes. The sample table shows under 800,000 distinct CDR3 sequences, and roughly 20% are seen once. More than 4% of the sample rests with the top ten. The sample was also linked to a second study, of T cells expressing NK-cell markers.

Material for sequencing was PBMCs. The receptors come from a woman between 18 and 29 years old in good health.

V is TRBV20-1 and J is TRBJ2-2; D might be TRBD2 (5 bases). Germline V gene lookup returns CDR1 DFQATT and CDR2 SNEGSKA (reference sequence). Between the trimmed V and J ends, which lost 0 bases and 8 bases, there was a span of 10 bases. The CDR3 contains 13 residues. The CDR3 coding sequence is TGCAGTGCTAGAGAGAGGGTCGAGGGGGAGCTGTTTTTT. Its translation: CSARERVEGELFF.

This clonotype was counted between two and nine times. The rearrangement joins TRBV29-1 to TRBJ2-1; 10 nucleotides agree with TRBD1. The CDR3 has 14 residues. V gave up 5 bases and J gave up 3 bases; unmatched junction bases: 4. The germline gives CDR1 SQVTM, CDR2 ANQGSEA. Written as DNA, the CDR3 is TGCAGCGTTAGCCGGGACAGGGGCTACAATGAGCAGTTCTTC. Translating gives CSVSRDRGYNEQFF.

The chain is built from TRBV20-1 and TRBJ2-5; 7 bases are a match to TRBD2. Germline V lookup: CDR1 DFQATT, CDR2 SNEGSKA (reference sequence). The CDR3 extends over 14 amino acids. V trimming: 3 bases; J trimming: 4 bases; junction bases outside the gene matches: 8. The CDR3 is CSASRREGGETQYF. The CDR3 bases are TGCAGTGCTAGTAGGAGGGAGGGCGGAGAGACCCAGTACTTC.

V gene TRBV29-1 combines with J gene TRBJ2-1; the D is unclear. The germline gives CDR1 SQVTM, CDR2 ANQGSEA. V was shortened by 8 bases and J by 0 bases, with 14 bases between the two germline ends. CDR3 length equals 14 residues. This CDR3 reads CSQQSPSSYNEQFF. CDR3 nucleotides: TGCAGCCAACAGTCCCCTAGCTCCTACAATGAGCAGTTCTTC.

V gene TRBV27 combines with J gene TRBJ2-1; no definite D call. This CDR3 region has 12 residues. Trimming cost V 7 bases and J 10 bases, with 14 bases left between them. CDR1 is MNHEY, CDR2 SMNVEV, per germline (reference sequence). The CDR3 sequence is CASTDDLGEQFF. DNA of the CDR3: TGTGCCAGCACTGACGACCTCGGCGAGCAGTTCTTC.

This chain joins TRBV6-5 and TRBJ2-1, with 7 bases fitting TRBD2. The CDR3 length is 15 residues. Germline V lookup: CDR1 MNHEY, CDR2 SVGAGI. The trim removed 2 bases at V and 11 bases at J, leaving 12 bases unmatched. CDR3 loop: CASSYNGGRGVKQFF. The CDR3 region has the DNA TGTGCCAGCAGTTACAATGGCGGGAGAGGCGTTAAGCAGTTCTTC.

This clonotype appeared a few times. V usage is TRBV27 and J usage is TRBJ2-1; 8 nucleotides line up with TRBD2. In germline, CDR1 is MNHEY, CDR2 SMNVEV (reference sequence). Losses at the gene ends were 4 bases for V and 6 bases for J; bases not matched to a gene: 5. The CDR3 sequence is 14 residues long. CDR3 nucleotide sequence: TGTGCCAGCAGTTCGGGACTAGGTATCAATGAGCAGTTCTTC. Its protein product is CASSSGLGINEQFF.

This clonotype was counted ten times or more. The chain uses TRBV7-9 and TRBJ2-7; D gene unclear. The germline V gene has CDR1 SEHNR and CDR2 FQNEAQ (reference sequence). V was clipped by 7 bases and J by 4 bases, with 17 bases between them. CDR3 length equals 14 residues. For the CDR3, the DNA is TGTGCCAGCACCCCTCCGAGTGACCCTTACGAGCAGTACTTC. Encoded protein: CASTPPSDPYEQYF. The full variable domain, its missing parts supplied by reference TRBV7-9 and TRBJ2-7, is DTGVSQNPRHKITKRGQNVTFRCDPISEHNRLYWYRQTLGQGPEFLTYFQNEAQLEKSRLLSDRFSAERPKGSFSTLEIQRTEQGDSAMYLCASTPPSDPYEQYFGPGTRLTVT.

V and J are TRBV9 and TRBJ2-1; TRBD2 agrees at 8 bases. The CDR3 loop spans 15 amino acids. Trimming took 0 bases from V and 5 from J; bases not matched to a gene: 4. Germline V lookup: CDR1 SGDLS, CDR2 YYNGEE. The CDR3 DNA follows: TGTGCCAGCAGCGTAGGGGGTAGCGGGAACAATGAGCAGTTCTTC. It codes for CASSVGGSGNNEQFF.

This clonotype was seen more than once but under ten times. The V and J genes are TRBV20-1 and TRBJ2-7, with 12 bases that match TRBD2. Per the germline V gene, CDR1 is DFQATT and CDR2 is SNEGSKA (reference sequence). This CDR3 is built from 14 residues. The ends lost 4 bases at V and 6 bases at J; junction bases unmatched: 7. The CDR3 is CSATASGRALEQYF. CDR3 bases: TGCAGTGCTACCGCTAGCGGGAGGGCCCTCGAGCAGTACTTC.

The chain couples TRBV5-1 to TRBJ2-1; D is possibly TRBD1 (6 bases). The germline CDR1 and CDR2 sequences are SGHRS and YFSETQ. Trimming shortened V by 4 bases and J by 9 bases, and 20 bases separated the two germline ends. The CDR3 is made up of 15 amino acids. The CDR3 sequence is CASSAGTSWLVEQFF. In DNA form, the CDR3 reads TGCGCCAGCAGCGCAGGGACAAGCTGGTTGGTTGAGCAGTTCTTC. Full variable domain (outside the CDR3, taken from reference TRBV5-1 and TRBJ2-1): KAGVTQTPRYLIKTRGQQVTLSCSPISGHRSVSWYQQTPGQGLQFLFEYFSETQRNKGNFPGRFSGRQFSNSRSEMNVSTLELGDSALYLCASSAGTSWLVEQFFGPGTRLTVL.

This chain uses TRBV4-2 with TRBJ2-7, with 7 bases that match TRBD1. Germline V CDR1 and CDR2: LGHNA, YNFKEQ. After removal of 3 bases from V and 11 bases from J, the junction contained 13 bases not matched to a gene. The CDR3 is 14 amino acids. This CDR3 reads CASSQGQTFTSKYF. As DNA, the CDR3 is TGTGCCAGCAGCCAGGGACAGACATTTACGAGCAAGTACTTC.

This clonotype has a handful of counts. The J gene is TRBJ1-1, the V gene TRBV20-1; D is perhaps TRBD1 (6 bases). The V and J ends lost 7 bases and 1 base respectively, with 10 bases between them. This CDR3 contains 12 residues. Germline values: CDR1 DFQATT, CDR2 SNEGSKA (reference sequence). This CDR3 reads CSGRGTNTEAFF. The CDR3 nucleotides read TGCAGTGGTAGGGGGACGAACACTGAAGCTTTCTTT.

The V call is TRBV20-1, the J call TRBJ2-2; TRBD2 matches 11 bases. From germline, CDR1 is DFQATT and CDR2 SNEGSKA (reference sequence). This CDR3 spans 15 amino acids. The V and J ends lost 5 bases and 5 bases, in that order; junction bases with no gene match: 7. DNA for the CDR3: TGCAGTGCTTATAGCGGGGGGGCCTCTACCGGGGAGCTGTTTTTT. It yields the protein CSAYSGGASTGELFF.

This sequence joins TRBV20-1 and TRBJ2-3; 11 positions match TRBD2. The CDR3 runs 15 residues. The V segment lost 5 bases and the J segment 6 bases; nucleotides outside the gene matches: 10. Looked up from germline, CDR1 is DFQATT and CDR2 is SNEGSKA (reference sequence). The CDR3 is CSAPSLAGGADTQYF. In nucleotides, the CDR3 is TGCAGTGCTCCCAGCCTAGCGGGAGGAGCGGATACGCAGTATTTT.

This clonotype was observed a handful of times. The chain combines TRBV20-1 with TRBJ1-5, with D possibly TRBD1 on 5 matching bases. CDR1 and CDR2 (germline): DFQATT, SNEGSKA (reference sequence). The CDR3 extends over 14 amino acids. V was trimmed by 6 bases and J by 3 bases, leaving 15 bases between them. CDR3 sequence reads: CSAAGDSLNQPQHF. For the CDR3, the DNA is TGCAGTGCAGCAGGAGACAGTCTCAATCAGCCCCAGCATTTT.

This clonotype was recorded a few times. The CDR3 region has the DNA TGTGCCAGCAGTGGGACTAGCGGGGGGGACGCAGATACGCAGTATTTT. It yields the protein CASSGTSGGDADTQYF. V and J are TRBV6-1 and TRBJ2-3; 15 bases align to TRBD2. V shed 4 bases, J shed 4 bases, and the junction held 3 bases outside the gene matches. The CDR3 extends over 16 amino acids. From germline, CDR1 is MNHNS and CDR2 SASEGT.

This clonotype was observed a few times. The chain has TRBV4-3 and TRBJ2-1, with TRBD1 matching 8 bases. The CDR3 consists of 16 residues. The trim removed 0 bases at V and 2 bases at J, leaving 3 bases unmatched. Germline CDR1 reads LGHNA; CDR2 reads YSLEER. The CDR3 bases are TGCGCCAGCAGCCAAGACAGGACAGGGACCTACAATGAGCAGTTCTTC. Amino acid sequence: CASSQDRTGTYNEQFF.

This clonotype was counted at least ten times. The CDR3 is CASSLVVGYEQYF. Written as DNA, the CDR3 is TGTGCCAGCAGCTTAGTGGTGGGATACGAGCAGTACTTC. The chain couples TRBV7-7 to TRBJ2-7; D is uncertain. CDR3 size: 13 residues. Germline V gene lookup returns CDR1 SSHAT and CDR2 FNYEAQ (reference sequence). V was trimmed by 1 base and J by 4 bases, leaving 8 bases between them.